This passage covers 24 T cell receptor beta chains from one sample sequenced in a study of blood T cell repertoires in COVID-19. The protocol was immunoSEQ multiplex PCR, while the TCRdb copy is restricted to in-frame clones and leaves out a portion. The table records about 120,000 clones, over 65% of them present only once. Sequenced: peripheral blood. The receptors were gathered from a man between 65 and 79 years old with acute or convalescent COVID-19.

The rearrangement links TRBV5-1 to TRBJ2-1; D not resolved. CDR3 length equals 12 residues. Trimming took 3 bases from V and 7 from J, leaving 8 bases between them. Germline-derived CDR1 and CDR2 are SGHRS and YFSETQ. The CDR3 sequence is CASSSGSNEQFF. The CDR3 nucleotides read TGCGCCAGCAGCTCAGGATCAAATGAGCAGTTCTTC.

The rearrangement links TRBV18 to TRBJ2-1, with D maybe TRBD2 (6 bases). Germline-derived CDR1 and CDR2 are KGHSH and LQKENI. Trimming removed 2 bases at V and 0 bases at J, with 8 bases between. There are 15 residues in the CDR3. CDR3 loop: CASSPASVSYNEQFF. The CDR3 DNA sequence: TGTGCCAGCTCACCAGCTAGCGTCTCCTACAATGAGCAGTTCTTC. Full variable domain (remainder filled in from reference TRBV18 and TRBJ2-1): NAGVMQNPRHLVRRRGQEARLRCSPMKGHSHVYWYRQLPEEGLKFMVYLQKENIIDESGMPKERFSAEFPKEGPSILRIQQVVRGDSAAYFCASSPASVSYNEQFFGPGTRLTVL.

This chain joins TRBV6-5 and TRBJ1-1, with 7 bases identical to TRBD1. Germline V CDR1 and CDR2: MNHEY, SVGAGI. The CDR3 spans 15 residues. Trimming at V came to 9 bases and at J to 2 bases, leaving 12 bases not matched to a gene. For the CDR3, the DNA is TGTGCCAGTGGGGGGACTGGGACAGCAAACACTGAAGCTTTCTTT. Translated: CASGGTGTANTEAFF.

The chain recombines TRBV5-1 with TRBJ2-3, with TRBD1 matching 9 bases. Losses at the gene ends were 7 bases for V and 3 bases for J; bases not matched to a gene: 6. The CDR3 covers 14 residues. Looked up from germline, CDR1 is SGHRS and CDR2 is YFSETQ. The CDR3 spells CASGGQGTTDTQYF. CDR3 in DNA: TGCGCCAGCGGTGGACAGGGGACTACAGATACGCAGTATTTT.

The count of this clone is one. The gene calls are TRBV30 and TRBJ1-1; D uncertain. V lost 3 bases and J 6 bases, leaving 8 bases between the germline ends. The CDR3 contains 11 residues. Germline values: CDR1 GTSNPN, CDR2 SVGIG (reference sequence). The CDR3 nucleotides are TGTGCCTGGAGCGTTCTCCCTGAAGCTTTCTTT. It translates to CAWSVLPEAFF.

This rearrangement joins TRBV28 to TRBJ2-7; D is possibly TRBD2 (6 bases). CDR3 length equals 14 residues. The germline gives CDR1 MDHEN, CDR2 SYDVKM. The V end was cut by 4 bases, the J end by 0 bases, with 10 bases between. CDR3 residues: CASSWGRSSYEQYF. The CDR3 DNA is TGTGCCAGCAGTTGGGGGAGGAGCTCCTACGAGCAGTACTTC. Full variable domain (missing parts from reference TRBV28 and TRBJ2-7): DVKVTQSSRYLVKRTGEKVFLECVQDMDHENMFWYRQDPGLGLRLIYFSYDVKMKEKGDIPEGYSVSREKKERFSLILESASTNQTSMYLCASSWGRSSYEQYFGPGTRLTVT.

This chain connects TRBV6-5 to TRBJ2-7; D unresolved. The CDR3 has 16 residues. Germline CDR1 is MNHEY and CDR2 is SVGAGI. Trimming cost V 0 bases and J 3 bases, with 15 bases left between them. The CDR3 reads CASSYSNAGSDYEQYF. The CDR3 DNA reads TGTGCCAGCAGTTACTCGAATGCTGGCAGCGACTACGAGCAGTACTTC.

CDR3 in amino acids: CASSLGTGVGGYTF. The CDR3 DNA reads TGTGCCAGCAGTCTGGGGACAGGGGTCGGGGGCTACACCTTC. The V and J genes are TRBV6-5 and TRBJ1-2; 10 positions agree with TRBD1. V shed 5 bases, J shed 8 bases, and the junction held 8 bases outside the gene matches. The CDR3 consists of 14 residues. Germline-derived CDR1 and CDR2 are MNHEY and SVGAGI.

The V and J genes are TRBV19 and TRBJ2-1; possible D gene TRBD2, 6 bases. Germline CDR1 is LNHDA and CDR2 is SQIVND (reference sequence). Trimming shortened V by 7 bases and J by 3 bases, and 16 bases separated the two germline ends. This CDR3 contains 15 residues. The CDR3 coding sequence is TGTGCCAGTAAACCCTCGGGCGGGAACTACAATGAGCAGTTCTTC. Its translation: CASKPSGGNYNEQFF.

The chain joins TRBV4-1 to TRBJ2-1; possible D gene TRBD2, 5 bases. This CDR3 is 13 amino acids long. V gave up 0 bases and J gave up 12 bases, with 12 bases separating them. CDR1 and CDR2 from the germline V gene are MGHRA and YSYEKL. DNA for the CDR3: TGCGCCAGCAGCCAAGATACGACTATCGCGCAGTTCTTC. Translated, it gives CASSQDTTIAQFF.

The chain combines TRBV7-8 with TRBJ2-5; 8 nucleotides line up with TRBD2. The V gene end was trimmed by 5 bases and the J gene end by 0 bases; junction bases not matched to a gene: 8. The length of the CDR3 is 16 residues. Germline V gene data show CDR1 as SGHVS and CDR2 as FQNEAQ. CDR3 bases: TGTGCCAGCAGCCCAACTAGCGGTTTTTACCAAGAGACCCAGTACTTC. Its translation is CASSPTSGFYQETQYF.

The table lists this clone with a count of one. The gene calls are TRBV4-1 and TRBJ1-4, with 7 bases lining up with TRBD1. This CDR3 region has 15 residues. Germline trimming cut 4 bases from V and 5 bases from J; bases unmatched to any gene: 7. Germline CDR1 MGHRA, CDR2 YSYEKL. CDR3 sequence reads: CASSLPGQLNEKLFF. CDR3 nucleotide sequence: TGCGCCAGCAGCCTACCGGGACAGCTAAATGAAAAACTGTTTTTT.

V and J are TRBV30 and TRBJ2-3; 12 bases line up with TRBD2. The CDR3 loop spans 14 amino acids. The junction had 3 bases not matched to a gene; V was cut back by 4 bases and J by 4 bases. Germline V gene lookup returns CDR1 GTSNPN and CDR2 SVGIG (reference sequence). CDR3 sequence reads: CAWIPSGGADTQYF. The CDR3 nucleotides are TGTGCCTGGATCCCTAGCGGGGGGGCAGATACGCAGTATTTT.

The chain joins TRBV7-2 to TRBJ1-2; 9 bases map to TRBD1. J gave up 7 bases and V 5 bases, and 11 bases lay outside the gene matches. The CDR3 spans 15 residues. CDR1 and CDR2 from the germline V gene are SGHTA and FQGNSA. CDR3 coding DNA: TGTGCCAGCAGCCCAACACGACAGGGGGTATTTGGCTACACCTTC. Translated, it gives CASSPTRQGVFGYTF. The entire variable domain, with the rest obtained from reference TRBV7-2 and TRBJ1-2, is as follows: GAGVSQSPSNKVTEKGKDVELRCDPISGHTALYWYRQSLGQGLEFLIYFQGNSAPDKSGLPSDRFSAERTGGSVSTLTIQRTQQEDSAVYLCASSPTRQGVFGYTFGSGTRLTVV.

The gene calls are TRBV5-4 and TRBJ2-2, with unresolved D. This CDR3 has 13 amino acids. In germline, CDR1 is SGHNT, CDR2 YYREEE (reference sequence). The V gene lost 4 bases and the J gene lost 4 bases, with 8 bases spanning the gap. CDR3 amino acids: CASSRLSTGELFF. The CDR3 nucleotides read TGTGCCAGCAGCCGACTCTCCACCGGGGAGCTGTTTTTT.

The chain carries TRBV7-9 and TRBJ1-5, with 9 bases identical to TRBD1. Germline CDR1 SEHNR, CDR2 FQNEAQ (reference sequence). The CDR3 sequence is 15 residues long. Trimming removed 5 bases from V and 7 bases from J; junction bases left unmatched: 9. The CDR3 protein is CASSPGQGMRQPQHF. The CDR3 DNA follows: TGTGCCAGCAGCCCGGGACAGGGAATGAGGCAGCCCCAGCATTTT.

This clone was counted only a few times. The gene calls are TRBV11-1 and TRBJ2-1; possibly TRBD2 for D (6 bases). The CDR3 consists of 15 residues. Trimming stripped 4 bases from V and 4 bases from J, with 14 bases between. Looked up from germline, CDR1 is SGHAT and CDR2 is FQDESV (reference sequence). CDR3 in amino acids: CASSSRTILYNEQFF. DNA of the CDR3: TGTGCCAGCAGCTCGAGGACTATCCTGTACAATGAGCAGTTCTTC.

This clone was detected only a few times. The chain is built from TRBV9 and TRBJ2-7, with 11 positions matching TRBD2. The CDR3 sequence is 15 residues long. CDR1 SGDLS and CDR2 YYNGEE come from the germline V gene. Unmatched junction bases numbered 7, after V lost 3 bases and J lost 5 bases. This CDR3 reads CASSGRLTSGNEQYF. CDR3 nucleotide sequence: TGTGCCAGCAGCGGGCGGTTGACTAGCGGGAACGAGCAGTACTTC.

The rearrangement links TRBV28 to TRBJ2-1; a weak D match, TRBD2 (5 bases). This CDR3 contains 16 residues. Germline CDR1 is MDHEN and CDR2 is SYDVKM. The V and J ends lost 6 bases and 4 bases respectively, with 19 bases between them. CDR3 amino acids: CASRKGTRLSYNEQFF. The CDR3, as DNA: TGTGCCAGCAGAAAAGGAACTAGACTCAGTTACAATGAGCAGTTCTTC.

The CDR3 DNA follows: TGTGCCAGCTCACTGGCTGGGACTAGCTCCAGGACTGAGCAGTTCTTC. Amino acids: CASSLAGTSSRTEQFF. The chain has TRBV18 and TRBJ2-1, with 9 bases lining up with TRBD2. CDR1 is KGHSH, CDR2 LQKENI, per germline. The CDR3 contains 16 residues. J gave up 9 bases and V 4 bases, and 13 bases lay outside the gene matches. Complete variable domain (other parts from reference TRBV18 and TRBJ2-1): NAGVMQNPRHLVRRRGQEARLRCSPMKGHSHVYWYRQLPEEGLKFMVYLQKENIIDESGMPKERFSAEFPKEGPSILRIQQVVRGDSAAYFCASSLAGTSSRTEQFFGPGTRLTVL.

This chain links TRBV9 with TRBJ1-3, with 7 bases identical to TRBD1. Looked up from germline, CDR1 is SGDLS and CDR2 is YYNGEE. The CDR3 is 17 residues long. V shed 3 bases, J shed 0 bases, and the junction held 9 bases outside the gene matches. The CDR3 DNA reads TGTGCCAGCAGCGCCAGAGGACAGGCCAACTCTGGAAACACCATATATTTT. Translation gives CASSARGQANSGNTIYF.

Worth noting for this clone: This CDR3 is also generated by other DNA sequences in the sample. J is TRBJ2-6 and V is TRBV7-2; 9 bases are a match to TRBD1. Germline-derived CDR1 and CDR2 are SGHTA and FQGNSA. CDR3 length: 16 amino acids. Trimming at V came to 4 bases and at J to 2 bases, leaving 3 bases not matched to a gene. The CDR3 here is CASSSRTGAGANVLTF. The CDR3 coding sequence is TGTGCCAGCAGCTCCCGGACAGGGGCTGGGGCCAACGTCCTGACTTTC.

V is TRBV11-3 and J is TRBJ2-7; TRBD1 matches at 7 bases. Germline CDR1 reads SGHNT; CDR2 reads YENEEA. CDR3 length: 14 residues. V dropped 5 bases and J dropped 5; count of bases not matched to a gene: 9. The CDR3 here is CASSEGARRDEQYF. The CDR3 nucleotides are TGTGCCAGCAGCGAGGGGGCGCGAAGGGACGAGCAGTACTTC.

This chain joins TRBV18 and TRBJ2-7; TRBD1 matches at 11 bases. The CDR3 sequence is 15 residues long. Germline lookup yields CDR1 KGHSH and CDR2 LQKENI. V was clipped by 5 bases and J by 6 bases; unmatched bases: 9. The CDR3: CASSDSRDRGSEQYF. The CDR3 DNA reads TGTGCCAGCTCAGATAGCCGGGACAGGGGGTCCGAGCAGTACTTC.